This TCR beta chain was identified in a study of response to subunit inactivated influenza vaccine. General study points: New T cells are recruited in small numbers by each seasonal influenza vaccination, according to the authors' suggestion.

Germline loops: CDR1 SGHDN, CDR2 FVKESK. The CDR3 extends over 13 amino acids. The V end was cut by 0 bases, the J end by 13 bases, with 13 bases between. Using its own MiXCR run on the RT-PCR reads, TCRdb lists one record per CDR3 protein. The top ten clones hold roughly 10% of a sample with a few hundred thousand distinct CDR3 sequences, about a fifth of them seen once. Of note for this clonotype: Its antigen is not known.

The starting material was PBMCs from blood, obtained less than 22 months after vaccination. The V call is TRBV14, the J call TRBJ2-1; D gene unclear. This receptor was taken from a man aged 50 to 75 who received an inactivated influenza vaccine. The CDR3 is CASSQDFGTQQFF. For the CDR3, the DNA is TGTGCCAGCAGCCAAGATTTCGGAACCCAACAGTTCTTC.